This T cell receptor beta chain stems from a study of siplizumab effects on memory and regulatory T cells. This clone came up a few times. The method was immunoSEQ multiplex PCR; TCRdb's version includes in-frame clones alone and lacks a portion of them. The sample includes around 58,000 clones, 75% to 90% seen only once; the top ten take roughly 3.8%. The clonotype comes from a human donor in good health. Sequenced: memory CD4+ T cells sorted from blood.

The CDR3 loop is CASSLAQGQPQHF. CDR3 sequence (DNA): TGTGCCAGCAGCTTAGCACAAGGCCAGCCCCAGCATTTT. The rearrangement links TRBV11-2 to TRBJ1-5, with D uncertain. Trimming pared 1 base from V and 7 bases from J, leaving 8 bases between. There are 13 residues in the CDR3. The germline V gene encodes CDR1 SGHAT and CDR2 FQNNGV. The variable domain in full, completed from reference TRBV11-2 and TRBJ1-5, reads EAGVAQSPRYKIIEKRQSVAFWCNPISGHATLYWYQQILGQGPKLLIQFQNNGVVDDSQLPKDRFSAERLKGVDSTLKIQPAKLEDSAVYLCASSLAQGQPQHFGDGTRLSIL.